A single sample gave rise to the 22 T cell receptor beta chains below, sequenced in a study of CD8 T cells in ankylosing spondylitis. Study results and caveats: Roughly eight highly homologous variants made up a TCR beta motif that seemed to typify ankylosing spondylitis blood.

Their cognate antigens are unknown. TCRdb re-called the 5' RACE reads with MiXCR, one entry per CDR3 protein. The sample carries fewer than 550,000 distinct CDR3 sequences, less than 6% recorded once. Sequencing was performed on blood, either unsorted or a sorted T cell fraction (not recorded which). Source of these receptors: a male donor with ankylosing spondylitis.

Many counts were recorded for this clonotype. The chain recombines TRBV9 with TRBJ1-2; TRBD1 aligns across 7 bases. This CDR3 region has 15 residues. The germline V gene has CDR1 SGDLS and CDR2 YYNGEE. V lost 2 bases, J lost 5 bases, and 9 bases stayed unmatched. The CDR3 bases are TGTGCCAGCAGCGTGGGGACAGCCCCCGGTTATGGCTACACCTTC. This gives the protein CASSVGTAPGYGYTF.

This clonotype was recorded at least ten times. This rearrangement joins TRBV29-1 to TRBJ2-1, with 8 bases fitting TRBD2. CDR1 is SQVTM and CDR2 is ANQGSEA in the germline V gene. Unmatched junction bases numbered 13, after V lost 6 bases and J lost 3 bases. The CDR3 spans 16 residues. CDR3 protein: CSVTPNGGGFYNEQFF. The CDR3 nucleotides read TGCAGCGTGACCCCCAACGGCGGGGGGTTCTACAATGAGCAGTTCTTC.

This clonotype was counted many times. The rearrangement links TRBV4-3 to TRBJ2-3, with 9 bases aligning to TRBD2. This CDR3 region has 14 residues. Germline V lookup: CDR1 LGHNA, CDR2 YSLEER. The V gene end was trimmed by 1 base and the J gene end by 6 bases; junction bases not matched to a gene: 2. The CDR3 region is CASSQGGGADTQYF. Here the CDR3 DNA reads TGCGCCAGCAGCCAAGGCGGGGGGGCTGATACGCAGTATTTT.

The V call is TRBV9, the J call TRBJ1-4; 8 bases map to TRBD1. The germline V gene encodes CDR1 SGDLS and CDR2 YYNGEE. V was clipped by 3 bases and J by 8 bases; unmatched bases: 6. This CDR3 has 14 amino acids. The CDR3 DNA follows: TGTGCCAGCAGCGCTGGACAGGGTAGAGAAAAACTGTTTTTT. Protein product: CASSAGQGREKLFF. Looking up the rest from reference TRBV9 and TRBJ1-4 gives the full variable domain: DSGVTQTPKHLITATGQRVTLRCSPRSGDLSVYWYQQSLDQGLQFLIQYYNGEERAKGNILERFSAQQFPDLHSELNLSSLELGDSALYFCASSAGQGREKLFFGSGTQLSVL.

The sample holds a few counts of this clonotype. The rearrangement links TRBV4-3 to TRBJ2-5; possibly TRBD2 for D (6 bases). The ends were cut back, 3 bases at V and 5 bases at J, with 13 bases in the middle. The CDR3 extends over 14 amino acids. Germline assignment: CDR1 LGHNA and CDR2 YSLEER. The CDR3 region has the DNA TGCGCCAGCAGCCATTACCGGGAGTTTGAGACCCAGTACTTC. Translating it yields CASSHYREFETQYF.

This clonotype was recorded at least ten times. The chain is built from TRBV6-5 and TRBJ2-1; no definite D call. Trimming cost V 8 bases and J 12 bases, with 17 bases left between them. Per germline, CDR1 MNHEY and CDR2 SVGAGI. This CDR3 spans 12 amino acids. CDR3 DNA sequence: TGTGCCAGCGGCTCCCACGTGGGTACGCAGTTCTTC. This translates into CASGSHVGTQFF.

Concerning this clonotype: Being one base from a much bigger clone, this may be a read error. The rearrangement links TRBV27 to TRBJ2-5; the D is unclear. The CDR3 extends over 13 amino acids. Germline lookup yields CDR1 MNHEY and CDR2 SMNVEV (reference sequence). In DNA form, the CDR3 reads TGTACCAGCAGCATCACCCCCCAAGAGACCCAGTACTTC. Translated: CTSSITPQETQYF.

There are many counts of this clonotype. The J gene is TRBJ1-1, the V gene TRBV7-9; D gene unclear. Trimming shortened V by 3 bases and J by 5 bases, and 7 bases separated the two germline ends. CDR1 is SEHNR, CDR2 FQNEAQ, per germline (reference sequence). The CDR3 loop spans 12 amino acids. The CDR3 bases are TGTGCCAGCAGCTTTTCTCAGACTGAAGCTTTCTTT. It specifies CASSFSQTEAFF.

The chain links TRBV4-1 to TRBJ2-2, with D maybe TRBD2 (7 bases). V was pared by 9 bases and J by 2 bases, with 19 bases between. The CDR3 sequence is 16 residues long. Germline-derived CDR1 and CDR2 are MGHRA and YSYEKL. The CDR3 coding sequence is TGCGCCAGTTCCTCGGGGGGCCGCGCTAACACCGGGGAGCTGTTTTTT. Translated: CASSSGGRANTGELFF.

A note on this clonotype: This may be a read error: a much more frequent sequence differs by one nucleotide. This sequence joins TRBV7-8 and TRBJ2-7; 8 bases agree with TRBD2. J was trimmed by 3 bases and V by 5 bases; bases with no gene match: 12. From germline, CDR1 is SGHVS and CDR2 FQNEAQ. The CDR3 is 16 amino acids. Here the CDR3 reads CASSVELAEVIYEQYF. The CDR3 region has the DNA TGTGCCAGCAGCGTCGAACTAGCGGAAGTAATCTACGAGCAGTACTTC.

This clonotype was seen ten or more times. The CDR3 DNA reads TGCAGTGCTAGAGATTATCGGGGGTTGCAGACCCAGTACTTC. It encodes CSARDYRGLQTQYF. J is TRBJ2-5 and V is TRBV20-1, with D possibly being TRBD2 (6 bases). Trimming removed 0 bases from V and 6 bases from J, with 14 bases in between. CDR3 length equals 14 residues. Germline CDR1 is DFQATT and CDR2 is SNEGSKA (reference sequence).

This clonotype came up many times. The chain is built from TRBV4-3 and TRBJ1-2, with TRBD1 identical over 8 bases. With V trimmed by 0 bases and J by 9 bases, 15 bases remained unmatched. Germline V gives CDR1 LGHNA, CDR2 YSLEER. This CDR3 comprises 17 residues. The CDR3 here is CASSQEVRTGLLWSYTF. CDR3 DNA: TGCGCCAGCAGCCAAGAAGTCAGGACAGGGTTACTATGGAGCTACACCTTC.

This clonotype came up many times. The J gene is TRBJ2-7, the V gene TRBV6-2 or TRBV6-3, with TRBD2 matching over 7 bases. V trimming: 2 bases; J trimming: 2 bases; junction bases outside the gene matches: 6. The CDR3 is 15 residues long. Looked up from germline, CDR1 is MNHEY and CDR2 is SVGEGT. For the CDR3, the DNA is TGTGCCAGCAGTTACGGCGGACTAGTGGCCTACGAGCAGTACTTC. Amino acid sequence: CASSYGGLVAYEQYF.

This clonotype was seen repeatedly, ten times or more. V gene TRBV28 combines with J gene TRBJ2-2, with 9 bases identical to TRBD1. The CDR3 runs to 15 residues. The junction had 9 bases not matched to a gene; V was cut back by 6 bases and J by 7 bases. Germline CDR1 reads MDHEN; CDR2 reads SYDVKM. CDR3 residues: CASRSPGQGGGELFF. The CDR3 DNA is TGTGCCAGCAGGAGTCCGGGACAGGGCGGCGGGGAGCTGTTTTTT.

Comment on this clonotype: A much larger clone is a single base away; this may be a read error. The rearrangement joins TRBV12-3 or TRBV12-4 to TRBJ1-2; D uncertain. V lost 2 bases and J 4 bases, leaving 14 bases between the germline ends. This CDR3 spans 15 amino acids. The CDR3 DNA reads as TGTGCCAGCAGTTTATCGGCAGGCTTTTTCTATGGCTACACCTTC. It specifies CASSLSAGFFYGYTF.

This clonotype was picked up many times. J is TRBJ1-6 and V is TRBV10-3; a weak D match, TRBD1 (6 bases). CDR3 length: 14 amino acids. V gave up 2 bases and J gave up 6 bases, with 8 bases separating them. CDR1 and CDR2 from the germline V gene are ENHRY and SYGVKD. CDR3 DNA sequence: TGTGCCATCAGTGAGAGGGGGTCTAATTCACCCCTCCACTTT. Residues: CAISERGSNSPLHF.

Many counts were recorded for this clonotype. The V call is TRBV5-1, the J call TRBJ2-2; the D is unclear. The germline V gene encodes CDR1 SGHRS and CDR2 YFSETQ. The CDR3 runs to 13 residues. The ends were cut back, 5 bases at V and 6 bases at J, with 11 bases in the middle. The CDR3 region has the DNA TGCGCCAGCAGTCCGACGATGGCCGGGGAGCTGTTTTTT. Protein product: CASSPTMAGELFF.

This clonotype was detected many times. The CDR3 loop is CSATLPTSGQETQYF. In DNA form, the CDR3 reads TGCAGTGCTACACTCCCGACTAGCGGACAAGAGACCCAGTACTTC. This sequence joins TRBV20-1 and TRBJ2-5; 9 bases fit TRBD2. After removal of 4 bases from V and 2 bases from J, the junction contained 8 bases not matched to a gene. Germline CDR1 is DFQATT and CDR2 is SNEGSKA (reference sequence). This CDR3 is 15 amino acids long.

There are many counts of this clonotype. The chain's CDR3 is CASSLVGDPQGQPQHF. The CDR3 coding sequence is TGTGCCAGCAGCTTAGTAGGGGACCCTCAGGGTCAGCCCCAGCATTTT. The chain has TRBV7-6 and TRBJ1-5; D perhaps matches TRBD1 (5 bases). The length of the CDR3 is 16 residues. Germline V gene data show CDR1 as SGHVS and CDR2 as FNYEAQ. Trimming removed 1 base from V and 6 bases from J, with 16 bases in between.

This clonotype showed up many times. The CDR3 coding sequence is TGTGCCAGCAGCCCACTAGCGAGCGAGCAGTACTTC. It encodes CASSPLASEQYF. The chain is built from TRBV6-2 or TRBV6-3 and TRBJ2-7; 7 nucleotides agree with TRBD2. Germline V gives CDR1 MNHEY, CDR2 SVGEGT. This CDR3 is 12 amino acids long. The ends lost 6 bases at V and 6 bases at J; junction bases unmatched: 5.

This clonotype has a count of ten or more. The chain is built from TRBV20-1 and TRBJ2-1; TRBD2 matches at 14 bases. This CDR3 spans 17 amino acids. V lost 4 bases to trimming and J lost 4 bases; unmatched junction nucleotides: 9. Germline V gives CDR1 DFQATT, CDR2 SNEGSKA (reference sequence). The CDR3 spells CSATVTSGRVGYNEQFF. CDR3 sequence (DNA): TGCAGTGCTACTGTGACTAGCGGGAGGGTAGGATACAATGAGCAGTTCTTC.

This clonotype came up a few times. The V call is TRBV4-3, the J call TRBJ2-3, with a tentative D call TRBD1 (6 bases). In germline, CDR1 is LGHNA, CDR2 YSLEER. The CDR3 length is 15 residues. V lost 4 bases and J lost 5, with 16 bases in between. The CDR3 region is CASSRYGRGVDTQYF. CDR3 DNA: TGCGCCAGCAGCCGATACGGCAGGGGTGTAGATACGCAGTATTTT.